Listed below are T cell receptor beta chains from one sample, sequenced in a study of metastatic and nonmetastatic thyroid tumors. MiXCR was used by TCRdb to re-call the PCR reads. Of around 15,000 clones in the sample, 29% are singletons; the top ten hold roughly 4.3%. What was sequenced was blood. Receptors originate from a female donor with papillary thyroid cancer or a benign thyroid nodule (not recorded which). Some clones in this sample may be carry-over from other donors' samples. The CDR3 runs from the conserved cysteine through the conserved F or W. D genes are given only for firm matches. Clone size, where shown, is once, few, many, or a class for clones that have expanded.

CDR3nt | CDR3aa | abundance | j_gene | v_gene | d_gene
TGTGCCAGCAGCTTAGCGCGGGACAATGAGCAGTTCTTC | CASSLARDNEQFF | NA | TRBJ2-1 | TRBV7-9 | NA
TGTGCCAGCAGCTCCCCCCTTGCGGGAGACAATGAGCAGTTCTTC | CASSSPLAGDNEQFF | NA | TRBJ2-1 | TRBV11-1 | TRBD2
TGTGCCATCAGCCTCGACAAAGGTTTTTCTGGCACAGATACGCAGTATTTT | CAISLDKGFSGTDTQYF | medium-sized | TRBJ2-3 | TRBV10-3 | NA
TGTGCCAGCAGTGAAGTCAGGGTCAATCAGCCCCAGCATTTT | CASSEVRVNQPQHF | NA | TRBJ1-5 | TRBV2 | NA
TGTGCCAGCAGAAACCGGGAGGGGGACACTGAAGCTTTCTTT | CASRNREGDTEAFF | NA | TRBJ1-1 | TRBV7-9 | NA
TGTGCCAGCAGTGAACCTAGCGGGGGGTGGCAAGAGACCCAGTACTTC | CASSEPSGGWQETQYF | medium-sized | TRBJ2-5 | TRBV6-1 | TRBD2
TGCGCCAGCAGTGAGTCTCTCGGAAACACCATATATTTT | CASSESLGNTIYF | many | TRBJ1-3 | TRBV10-2 | NA
TGTGCCAGCAGTTCATACGAGCAGTACTTC | CASSSYEQYF | few | TRBJ2-7 | TRBV27 | NA
TGTGCCAGCAAGTGGGCGAGAGGCTACACGTTC | CASKWARGYTF | NA | TRBJ1-2 | TRBV9 | NA
TGTGCCAGCAGTCTCGGACAGGGGAGGTTAGCGGGAGCCCAAGAGACCCAGTACTTC | CASSLGQGRLAGAQETQYF | NA | TRBJ2-5 | TRBV2 | NA
TGTGCCACCAGTGACCCAGCGGGAGGATCCTACAATGAGCAGTTCTTC | CATSDPAGGSYNEQFF | NA | TRBJ2-1 | TRBV24-1 | TRBD2
TGTGCCATCAGGGCGATAGCGGGAGCCTACGAGCAGTACTTC | CAIRAIAGAYEQYF | few | TRBJ2-7 | TRBV10-3 | TRBD2
TGTGCCAGCAGTGGAGGGGCAGGCAATCAGCCCCAGCATTTT | CASSGGAGNQPQHF | many | TRBJ1-5 | TRBV5-6 | NA
TGTGCCAGCAACCTAATGTGGACAGGAGAGAACACCGGGGAGCTGTTTTTT | CASNLMWTGENTGELFF | NA | TRBJ2-2 | TRBV9 | TRBD1
TGTGCCAGCAGCCTTAGCGGGGGGTCTCTCTACGAGCAGTACTTC | CASSLSGGSLYEQYF | NA | TRBJ2-7 | TRBV27 | TRBD2
TGTGCCAGCAGTTTTGGGGGCCCTCAGCGTCAGCCCCAGCATTTT | CASSFGGPQRQPQHF | many | TRBJ1-5 | TRBV28 | NA
TGTGCCAGCAGCTTGGGTCCCCATCAGCCCCAGCATTTT | CASSLGPHQPQHF | medium-sized | TRBJ1-5 | TRBV7-3 | NA
TGTGCCAGCATCCCCGTACAGGGAACCTACGAGCAGTACTTC | CASIPVQGTYEQYF | NA | TRBJ2-7 | TRBV7-2 | NA
NA | CACSFGQGTEDFF | few | TRBJ1-1 | TRBV5-1 | NA
TGTGCCAGCTCACGGACGGGACAATTCACAGATACGCAGTATTTT | CASSRTGQFTDTQYF | many | TRBJ2-3 | TRBV18 | NA
TGTGCCAGCAAAATAGGGACAGGCAACTACGAGCAGTACTTC | CASKIGTGNYEQYF | NA | TRBJ2-7 | TRBV2 | TRBD1
TGTGCCAGCAGGAGGGGAGGGATGACAAACATTCAGTACTTC | CASRRGGMTNIQYF | many | TRBJ2-4 | TRBV6-1 | TRBD2
TGTGCCAGCAGTCAGGGGACAGGGGCCGAGCAGTACTTC | CASSQGTGAEQYF | few | TRBJ2-7 | TRBV6-4 | TRBD1
TGCGCCAGCAGCTTGTTCCCCCCCGGGACAACTCAAGAGACCCAGTACTTC | CASSLFPPGTTQETQYF | medium-sized | TRBJ2-5 | TRBV5-1 | NA
TGTGCCAGCAGTTACGCGGGGTTTCGAGATTCACCCCTCCACTTT | CASSYAGFRDSPLHF | few | TRBJ1-6 | TRBV6-2/TRBV6-3 | NA
TGTGCCAGCAGCTTGTATATTTTGGGATTGGAGGGCTACACCTTC | CASSLYILGLEGYTF | NA | TRBJ1-2 | TRBV7-9 | NA
TGTGCCAGCAGTGCTTTCCTTTCCTACGAGCAGTACTTC | CASSAFLSYEQYF | few | TRBJ2-7 | TRBV2 | NA
TGTGCCAGCAGCCCCGACAGGGTCGGTGATTCACCCCTCCACTTT | CASSPDRVGDSPLHF | medium-sized | TRBJ1-6 | TRBV9 | TRBD1
TGTGCCAGCAGGAGGGTGGTTAATTCACCCCTCCACTTT | CASRRVVNSPLHF | NA | TRBJ1-6 | TRBV6-2/TRBV6-3 | NA
TGTGCCAGCAGCGGGACAGTCTACGAGCAGTACTTC | CASSGTVYEQYF | few | TRBJ2-7 | TRBV2 | TRBD1
TGCGCCAGCAGCTGCTACGGGACTAGCGGGAGGGGTGGCACAGATACGCAGTATTTT | CASSCYGTSGRGGTDTQYF | many | TRBJ2-3 | TRBV5-1 | TRBD2